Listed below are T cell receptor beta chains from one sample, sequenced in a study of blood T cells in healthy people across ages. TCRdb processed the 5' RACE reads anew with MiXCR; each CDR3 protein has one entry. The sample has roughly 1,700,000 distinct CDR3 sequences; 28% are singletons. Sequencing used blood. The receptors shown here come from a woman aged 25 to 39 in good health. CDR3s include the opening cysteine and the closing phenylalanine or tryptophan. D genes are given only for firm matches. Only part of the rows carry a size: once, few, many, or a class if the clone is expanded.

CDR3: CASSPMNLETQFF
DNA: TGTGCCAGCAGCCCCATGAATCTGGAGACCCAGTTCTTC
size: -
D: -
J: TRBJ2-1
V: TRBV9

CDR3: CASSQTGPYGGADEQFF
DNA: TGTGCCAGCTCACAAACAGGTCCATACGGGGGGGCGGATGAGCAGTTCTTC
size: few
D: TRBD2
J: TRBJ2-1
V: TRBV18

CDR3: CATSDSAGSTDTQYF
DNA: TGTGCCACCAGTGATTCGGCGGGTTCCACAGATACGCAGTATTTT
size: -
D: -
J: TRBJ2-3
V: TRBV24-1

CDR3: CSARLAGATYNEQFF
DNA: TGCAGTGCTAGACTAGCGGGAGCCACCTACAATGAGCAGTTCTTC
size: many
D: TRBD2
J: TRBJ2-1
V: TRBV20-1

CDR3: CASSFYLDTGELFF
DNA: TGCGCCAGCAGCTTCTACCTTGACACCGGGGAGCTGTTTTTT
size: -
D: -
J: TRBJ2-2
V: TRBV5-1

CDR3: CASSLSGMNEKLFF
DNA: TGCGCCAGCAGCCTCAGCGGGATGAATGAAAAACTGTTTTTT
size: few
D: -
J: TRBJ1-4
V: TRBV5-1

CDR3: CASSWTSGGYNEQYF
DNA: TGCGCCAGCAGCTGGACTAGCGGGGGTTACAATGAGCAGTACTTC
size: -
D: TRBD2
J: TRBJ2-7
V: TRBV5-1

CDR3: CASSGPPIARHIRITEAFF
DNA: TGTGCCAGCAGCGGACCCCCTATTGCAAGGCATATTCGAATCACTGAAGCTTTCTTT
size: few
D: -
J: TRBJ1-1
V: TRBV12-3/TRBV12-4

CDR3: CASSSAQSGGQQYF
DNA: TGTGCCAGCAGCTCGGCACAGAGCGGGGGCCAGCAGTATTTT
size: few
D: TRBD2
J: TRBJ2-3
V: TRBV7-6

CDR3: CASSEEETQYF
DNA: TGTGCCAGCAGTGAAGAAGAGACCCAGTACTTC
size: many
D: -
J: TRBJ2-5
V: TRBV2

CDR3: CVISGKSSYNSPLHF
DNA: TGTGTCATCAGTGGGAAAAGCTCCTATAATTCACCCCTCCACTTT
size: -
D: -
J: TRBJ1-6
V: TRBV10-3

CDR3: CASSYSTFGGEKLFF
DNA: TGTGCCAGCAGTTACTCTACCTTTGGAGGTGAAAAACTGTTTTTT
size: -
D: -
J: TRBJ1-4
V: TRBV6-5

CDR3: CASREYGDSGYTF
DNA: TGTGCCAGCAGGGAATACGGGGACTCTGGCTACACCTTC
size: -
D: -
J: TRBJ1-2
V: TRBV25-1

CDR3: CASNPQQNSPLHF
DNA: TGTGCCAGCAATCCCCAGCAAAATTCACCCCTCCACTTT
size: few
D: -
J: TRBJ1-6
V: TRBV2

CDR3: CASSQEVAVQPKNTEAFF
DNA: TGCGCCAGCAGCCAAGAGGTGGCAGTACAACCGAAGAACACTGAAGCTTTCTTT
size: -
D: -
J: TRBJ1-1
V: TRBV4-1

CDR3: CASRQYTDAGYTF
DNA: TGCGCCAGCAGGCAGTATACCGATGCGGGCTACACCTTC
size: -
D: -
J: TRBJ1-2
V: TRBV5-1

CDR3: CASAGQSNQPQHF
DNA: TGTGCCAGCGCAGGACAGTCAAATCAGCCCCAGCATTTT
size: few
D: -
J: TRBJ1-5
V: TRBV2

CDR3: CASSPTVNEQFF
DNA: TGTGCCAGCAGCCCAACGGTCAATGAGCAGTTCTTC
size: -
D: -
J: TRBJ2-1
V: TRBV2

CDR3: CASNQSGGAGELFF
DNA: TGTGCCAGCAACCAAAGCGGGGGGGCCGGGGAGCTGTTTTTT
size: -
D: TRBD2
J: TRBJ2-2
V: TRBV6-5

CDR3: CASSSRPGRADTQYF
DNA: TGTGCCAGCAGTTCCCGGCCGGGGCGCGCAGATACGCAGTATTTT
size: -
D: -
J: TRBJ2-3
V: TRBV28

CDR3: CASSQDWAGGWDEQFF
DNA: TGTGCCAGCAGCCAAGATTGGGCGGGAGGATGGGATGAGCAGTTCTTC
size: few
D: TRBD2
J: TRBJ2-1
V: TRBV3-1

CDR3: CASSVLDNTEAFF
DNA: TGTGCCAGCAGTGTTCTCGATAACACTGAAGCTTTCTTT
size: -
D: -
J: TRBJ1-1
V: TRBV2

CDR3: CSVEGIVRDRAPYEQYF
DNA: TGCAGCGTTGAAGGGATAGTCCGGGACAGGGCCCCATACGAGCAGTACTTC
size: -
D: TRBD1
J: TRBJ2-7
V: TRBV29-1

CDR3: CAISEVAGYNEQFF
DNA: TGTGCCATCAGTGAAGTAGCGGGCTACAATGAGCAGTTCTTC
size: few
D: TRBD2
J: TRBJ2-1
V: TRBV10-3

CDR3: CASSRLWTRGTEAFF
DNA: TGCGCCAGCAGTCGCCTTTGGACGCGGGGCACTGAAGCTTTCTTT
size: few
D: -
J: TRBJ1-1
V: TRBV23-1

CDR3: CSAGRGGTEAFF
DNA: TGCAGTGCTGGCAGGGGAGGCACTGAAGCTTTCTTT
size: many
D: -
J: TRBJ1-1
V: TRBV20-1

CDR3: CSGTRGQRNYGYTF
DNA: TGCAGCGGTACGAGGGGGCAAAGAAACTATGGCTACACCTTC
size: many
D: TRBD1
J: TRBJ1-2
V: TRBV29-1

CDR3: CATSDSAFETSGYNEQFF
DNA: TGTGCCACCAGTGATTCCGCCTTCGAGACTAGCGGCTACAATGAGCAGTTCTTC
size: few
D: TRBD2
J: TRBJ2-1
V: TRBV24-1

CDR3: CASSYSSEREQPQHF
DNA: TGTGCCAGCAGTTACTCATCCGAACGGGAACAGCCCCAGCATTTT
size: -
D: -
J: TRBJ1-5
V: TRBV6-6

CDR3: CASSTSPSGANVLTF
DNA: TGTGCCAGCTCAACCTCCCCCTCTGGGGCCAACGTCCTGACTTTC
size: many
D: -
J: TRBJ2-6
V: TRBV18

CDR3: CAISERGGNYEQYF
DNA: TGTGCCATCAGTGAGCGGGGTGGAAACTACGAGCAGTACTTC
size: -
D: -
J: TRBJ2-7
V: TRBV10-3

CDR3: CASSLRDSRFF
DNA: TGTGCCAGCAGCTTACGGGATTCTAGGTTCTTC
size: -
D: -
J: TRBJ2-1
V: TRBV7-2

CDR3: CASSPTGREQFF
DNA: TGTGCCAGCAGCCCAACCGGCCGGGAGCAGTTCTTC
size: few
D: -
J: TRBJ2-1
V: TRBV7-2

CDR3: CASSPRPTASGQPQHF
DNA: TGTGCCAGCTCGCCCCGGCCGACTGCTTCTGGACAGCCCCAGCATTTT
size: few
D: -
J: TRBJ1-5
V: TRBV18

CDR3: CASSSEGFSGANVRTF
DNA: TGTGCCAGCAGTTCGGAGGGCTTCTCTGGGGCCAACGTCCGGACTTTC
size: -
D: -
J: TRBJ2-6
V: TRBV6-6

CDR3: CASSSTRALNTEAFF
DNA: TGTGCCAGCAGTTCCACCAGGGCATTGAACACTGAAGCTTTCTTT
size: -
D: -
J: TRBJ1-1
V: TRBV6-5

CDR3: CASREEGRSYNEQFF
DNA: TGCGCCAGCCGGGAGGAGGGTCGCTCCTACAATGAGCAGTTCTTC
size: few
D: TRBD2
J: TRBJ2-1
V: TRBV5-1

CDR3: CASRAIGPYEQYF
DNA: TGTGCCAGCAGGGCTATCGGCCCCTACGAGCAGTACTTC
size: -
D: -
J: TRBJ2-7
V: TRBV2

CDR3: CASSLQRLGPGKLFF
DNA: TGTGCCAGCAGCCTTCAGCGGCTTGGCCCCGGGAAACTGTTTTTT
size: -
D: -
J: TRBJ1-4
V: TRBV28

CDR3: CASSLSSSTEAFF
DNA: TGTGCCAGCAGCTTATCCAGCAGCACTGAAGCTTTCTTT
size: -
D: -
J: TRBJ1-1
V: TRBV7-3

CDR3: CASSTVGEEQFF
DNA: TGTGCCAGCAGTACCGTAGGGGAGGAGCAGTTCTTC
size: -
D: -
J: TRBJ2-1
V: TRBV25-1

CDR3: CAWRPTTGAGEKLFF
DNA: TGTGCCTGGAGACCGACGACAGGGGCGGGGGAAAAACTGTTTTTT
size: -
D: TRBD1
J: TRBJ1-4
V: TRBV30

CDR3: CASNLGIAATYNEQFF
DNA: TGCGCCAGCAACTTGGGTATAGCGGCAACCTACAATGAGCAGTTCTTC
size: many
D: -
J: TRBJ2-1
V: TRBV5-1

CDR3: CASRGTALYEQYF
DNA: TGTGCCAGCAGGGGGACGGCCCTCTACGAGCAGTACTTC
size: -
D: -
J: TRBJ2-7
V: TRBV6-1

CDR3: CASSQVPLGNEQFF
DNA: TGCGCCAGCAGCCAAGTTCCCTTGGGGAATGAGCAGTTCTTC
size: -
D: -
J: TRBJ2-1
V: TRBV4-3

CDR3: CASSRDLALAYNEQFF
DNA: TGCGCCAGCAGCCGAGATCTAGCGTTGGCCTACAATGAGCAGTTCTTC
size: -
D: -
J: TRBJ2-1
V: TRBV4-1

CDR3: CASSLYWNTEAFF
DNA: TGTGCCAGCAGCTTATATTGGAACACTGAAGCTTTCTTT
size: many
D: -
J: TRBJ1-1
V: TRBV7-2

CDR3: CSARGQGIQETQYF
DNA: TGCAGTGCTAGGGGACAGGGTATCCAAGAGACCCAGTACTTC
size: few
D: TRBD1
J: TRBJ2-5
V: TRBV20-1

CDR3: CASSLDPGTDTEAFF
DNA: TGTGCCAGCAGCTTAGATCCGGGAACCGACACTGAAGCTTTCTTT
size: -
D: -
J: TRBJ1-1
V: TRBV11-2

CDR3: CASSAQGPMNTEAFF
DNA: TGTGCCAGCAGCGCACAGGGGCCAATGAACACTGAAGCTTTCTTT
size: -
D: TRBD1
J: TRBJ1-1
V: TRBV9

CDR3: CASSLGLGHYEQYF
DNA: TGTGCCAGCAGTTTGGGGCTAGGCCACTACGAGCAGTACTTC
size: -
D: -
J: TRBJ2-7
V: TRBV6-5

CDR3: CASSLDTGRAATDTQYF
DNA: TGTGCCAGCAGCTTAGATACGGGCAGGGCGGCAACAGATACGCAGTATTTT
size: -
D: -
J: TRBJ2-3
V: TRBV11-3